What follows describes a single TCR beta chain. As handled by the study authors: Reference gene primers were amplified, and this amplification served to estimate nucleated cell counts. Produced via immunoSEQ multiplex PCR; TCRdb's table is partial and in-frame only. V and J calls and clone size are those listed in that table; D and trimming were worked out from the DNA. The profile shows 350,000 to 400,000 clones, approximately 86% of them singletons. The CDR3 consists of 16 residues. CDR1 and CDR2 from the germline V gene are SGHVS and FQNEAQ. Trimming cost V 3 bases and J 4 bases, with 18 bases left between them. The data were taken from a study of blood T cell repertoires in COVID-19. Across the study: Sites across the United States, Italy and Spain contributed samples from acute and convalescent COVID-19. The analysed material was cDNA or gDNA that came from T cells, B-cell-depleted T cells, or PBMCs.

The V gene is TRBV7-8, the J gene TRBJ1-2, with D tentatively TRBD1 (6 bases). The source material was peripheral blood. This TCR was sampled from a woman in her sixties or seventies with COVID-19, enrolled during active disease. CDR3 nucleotides: TGTGCCAGCAGCTTTATAACAGGGATGAACCCCTATGGCTACACCTTC. This gives the protein CASSFITGMNPYGYTF.